Shown below are 19 T cell receptor beta chains from a single sample sequenced in a study of blood T cell repertoires in COVID-19. Sequenced by immunoSEQ multiplex PCR; TCRdb stores in-frame clones only, minus some. The repertoire holds roughly 410,000 clones, with around 91% as singletons. What was sequenced was peripheral blood. Receptors were obtained from a woman in her forties with COVID-19, enrolled during active disease.

V and J are TRBV7-9 and TRBJ2-6; D not certain. Germline CDR1 and CDR2: SEHNR and FQNEAQ (reference sequence). Trimming pared 7 bases from V and 4 bases from J, leaving 11 bases between. This CDR3 is 14 amino acids long. CDR3 region: CASTTVSGANVLTF. Written as DNA, the CDR3 is TGTGCCAGCACCACGGTTTCCGGGGCCAACGTCCTGACTTTC.

The chain uses TRBV19 and TRBJ2-5, with a tentative D call TRBD1 (5 bases). This CDR3 has 15 amino acids. Germline values: CDR1 LNHDA, CDR2 SQIVND (reference sequence). Deletions cut 3 bases from V and 4 bases from J, with 15 bases between. The CDR3 DNA follows: TGTGCCAGTAGTATTAGTGGGGCGAGAGGAGAGACCCAGTACTTC. Protein: CASSISGARGETQYF.

The chain recombines TRBV9 with TRBJ1-4; D perhaps matches TRBD1 (5 bases). Germline V gene data show CDR1 as SGDLS and CDR2 as YYNGEE. CDR3 length: 15 residues. Trimming cost V 3 bases and J 8 bases, with 17 bases left between them. CDR3 coding DNA: TGTGCCAGCAGCGGAGAGGTAGGGGATAGAGAAAAACTGTTTTTT. Its translation: CASSGEVGDREKLFF.

The CDR3 region has the DNA TGTGCCAGCTACACCTTAGCCAAAAACATTCAGTACTTC. Protein product: CASYTLAKNIQYF. The genes are TRBV2 and TRBJ2-4; D is unresolved. CDR1 is SNHLY and CDR2 is FYNNEI in the germline V gene. Trimming removed 8 bases from V and 0 bases from J, with 8 bases in between. The CDR3 consists of 13 residues.

This chain connects TRBV30 to TRBJ2-2; maybe TRBD2 (6 bases). Germline V gives CDR1 GTSNPN, CDR2 SVGIG (reference sequence). The ends were cut back, 0 bases at V and 4 bases at J, with 12 bases in the middle. CDR3 size: 15 residues. In nucleotides, the CDR3 is TGTGCCTGGAGTGTACGGGGGATTGGCACCGGGGAGCTGTTTTTT. Translated: CAWSVRGIGTGELFF.

V and J are TRBV5-1 and TRBJ2-1, with 7 bases matching TRBD1. The CDR3 extends over 15 amino acids. Germline assignment: CDR1 SGHRS and CDR2 YFSETQ. After removal of 4 bases from V and 2 bases from J, the junction contained 6 bases not matched to a gene. As DNA, the CDR3 is TGCGCCAGCAGCCCGACAGGGAACACCTACAATGAGCAGTTCTTC. This translates into CASSPTGNTYNEQFF.

This chain uses TRBV28 with TRBJ1-5; D perhaps matches TRBD1 (5 bases). The CDR3 is made up of 15 amino acids. The V end lost 9 bases, the J end lost 0 bases, and 15 bases lay between the germline ends. CDR1 and CDR2 (germline): MDHEN, SYDVKM. This chain's CDR3 is CASTVGGSSNQPQHF. The CDR3 bases are TGTGCCAGTACCGTTGGGGGGTCTAGCAATCAGCCCCAGCATTTT.

The chain recombines TRBV5-4 with TRBJ2-5; 14 positions match TRBD2. Germline V gene data show CDR1 as SGHNT and CDR2 as YYREEE (reference sequence). The V gene end was trimmed by 2 bases and the J gene end by 2 bases; junction bases not matched to a gene: 8. The CDR3 is 18 residues long. The DNA of the CDR3 is TGTGCCAGCAGCTTCGGACTAGCGGGGGGACGGGGTCAAGAGACCCAGTACTTC. Translation gives CASSFGLAGGRGQETQYF.

This chain joins TRBV19 and TRBJ2-2, with 14 nucleotides matching TRBD2. Germline V lookup: CDR1 LNHDA, CDR2 SQIVND (reference sequence). CDR3 length: 17 amino acids. J gave up 6 bases and V 3 bases, and 6 bases lay outside the gene matches. CDR3 in amino acids: CASSIGRLAGGSGELFF. The DNA of the CDR3 is TGTGCCAGTAGTATTGGAAGACTAGCGGGGGGGTCCGGGGAGCTGTTTTTT.

The genes are TRBV3-1 (or the pseudogene TRBV3-2) and TRBJ1-2, with D perhaps matching TRBD1 (6 bases). The germline V and J ends were trimmed by 0 bases and 8 bases, with 19 bases remaining between them. Germline V gene lookup returns CDR1 LGHDT and CDR2 YNNKEL (reference sequence). The CDR3 is 16 residues long. CDR3 DNA: TGTGCCAGCAGCCAAGAACTCTTTCGAGTAGGGGGAGGCTACACCTTC. It yields the protein CASSQELFRVGGGYTF.

J is TRBJ2-5 and V is TRBV3-1 (or the pseudogene TRBV3-2); D is unresolved. CDR3 length: 13 amino acids. Trimming took off 0 bases at V and 4 bases at J, with 6 bases between the two ends. CDR1 is LGHDT and CDR2 is YNNKEL in the germline V gene (reference sequence). In nucleotides, the CDR3 is TGTGCCAGCAGCCAAGATCGAGGAGAGACCCAGTACTTC. It is translated as CASSQDRGETQYF.

V usage is TRBV19 and J usage is TRBJ2-5; a weak D match, TRBD2 (5 bases). The CDR3 is made up of 14 amino acids. Trimming pared 6 bases from V and 2 bases from J, leaving 13 bases between. Germline CDR1 and CDR2: LNHDA and SQIVND (reference sequence). This chain's CDR3 is CASSLRGLQETQYF. The CDR3 DNA is TGTGCCAGTAGCCTACGCGGGCTTCAAGAGACCCAGTACTTC.

The chain recombines TRBV30 with TRBJ1-4; perhaps TRBD1 as D (6 bases). This CDR3 has 12 amino acids. Germline V CDR1 and CDR2: GTSNPN, SVGIG (reference sequence). The germline V and J ends were trimmed by 5 bases and 5 bases, with 9 bases remaining between them. This chain's CDR3 is CAWGGRNEKLFF. The CDR3 nucleotides read TGTGCCTGGGGGGGCCGGAATGAAAAACTGTTTTTT.

The V gene is TRBV10-3, the J gene TRBJ2-3; 7 bases line up with TRBD2. The CDR3 is 13 residues long. The V gene's germline CDR1 is ENHRY and CDR2 SYGVKD. The V and J ends lost 11 bases and 2 bases, in that order; junction bases with no gene match: 7. As DNA, the CDR3 is TGTGCCGCCCGGCGGGAGTCCACAGATACGCAGTATTTT. Translated, it gives CAARRESTDTQYF.

The chain recombines TRBV4-1 with TRBJ1-2; TRBD1 is a possible D gene (6 bases). Germline V gene sequence: CDR1 MGHRA, CDR2 YSYEKL. This CDR3 is 16 amino acids long. Trimming shortened V by 0 bases and J by 8 bases, and 19 bases separated the two germline ends. CDR3 amino acids: CASSQEGAGAVSGYTF. The CDR3 nucleotides are TGCGCCAGCAGCCAAGAAGGGGCAGGGGCCGTAAGCGGCTACACCTTC.

The chain combines TRBV7-8 with TRBJ2-1; D perhaps matches TRBD1 (5 bases). From germline, CDR1 is SGHVS and CDR2 FQNEAQ. The CDR3 loop spans 15 amino acids. Trimming stripped 5 bases from V and 3 bases from J, with 14 bases between. The CDR3 DNA is TGTGCCAGCAGCCGAGACAGCAACCTCTACAATGAGCAGTTCTTC. It yields the protein CASSRDSNLYNEQFF.

This clone appeared a few times. V is TRBV5-6 and J is TRBJ2-3; no clear D. The CDR3 has 11 residues. Germline V gene sequence: CDR1 SGHDT, CDR2 YYEEEE. V was cut by 2 bases and J by 7 bases, with 5 bases left in between. As DNA, the CDR3 is TGTGCCAGCAGCTTCTCTAATACGCAGTATTTT. It codes for CASSFSNTQYF.

The chain links TRBV30 to TRBJ1-1; tentatively, D is TRBD1 (6 bases). Trimming pared 0 bases from V and 5 bases from J, leaving 16 bases between. The CDR3 is 15 amino acids. Germline CDR1 GTSNPN, CDR2 SVGIG (reference sequence). CDR3 nucleotides: TGTGCCTGGAGTGTACCAACAGGGCTAGGGACTGAAGCTTTCTTT. It codes for CAWSVPTGLGTEAFF.

V usage is TRBV11-3 and J usage is TRBJ2-5, with TRBD1 identical over 7 bases. Unmatched junction bases numbered 2, after V lost 3 bases and J lost 1 base. This CDR3 has 14 residues. CDR1 and CDR2 from the germline V gene are SGHNT and YENEEA. The CDR3 here is CASSLTGFQETQYF. In DNA, the CDR3 is TGTGCCAGCAGCTTGACAGGGTTCCAAGAGACCCAGTACTTC.